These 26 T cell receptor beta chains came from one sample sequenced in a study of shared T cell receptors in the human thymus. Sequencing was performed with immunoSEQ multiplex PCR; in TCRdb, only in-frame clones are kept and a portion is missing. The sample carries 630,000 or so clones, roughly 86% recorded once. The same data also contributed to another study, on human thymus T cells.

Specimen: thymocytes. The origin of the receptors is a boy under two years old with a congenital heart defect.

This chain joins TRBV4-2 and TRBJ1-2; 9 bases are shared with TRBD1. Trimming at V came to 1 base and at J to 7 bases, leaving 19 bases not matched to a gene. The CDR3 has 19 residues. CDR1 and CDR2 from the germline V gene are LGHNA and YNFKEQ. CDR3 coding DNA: TGTGCCAGCAGCCAAGTCCCCACAGGGGGCAGGGCCCCCTTTGGTGGCTACACCTTC. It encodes CASSQVPTGGRAPFGGYTF.

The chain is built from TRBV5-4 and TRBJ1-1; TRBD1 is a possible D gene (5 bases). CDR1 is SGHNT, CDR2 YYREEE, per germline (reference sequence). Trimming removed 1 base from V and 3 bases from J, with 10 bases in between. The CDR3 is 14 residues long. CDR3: CASSLSSQDTEAFF. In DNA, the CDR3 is TGTGCCAGCAGCTTGAGTTCACAGGACACTGAAGCTTTCTTT.

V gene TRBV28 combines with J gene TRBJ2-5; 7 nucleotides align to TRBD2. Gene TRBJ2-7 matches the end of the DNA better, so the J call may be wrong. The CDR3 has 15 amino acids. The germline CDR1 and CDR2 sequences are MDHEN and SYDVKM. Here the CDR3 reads CASTLRGEKSYEQYF. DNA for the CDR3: TGTGCCAGCACCCTACGGGGGGAGAAGTCCTACGAGCAGTACTTC.

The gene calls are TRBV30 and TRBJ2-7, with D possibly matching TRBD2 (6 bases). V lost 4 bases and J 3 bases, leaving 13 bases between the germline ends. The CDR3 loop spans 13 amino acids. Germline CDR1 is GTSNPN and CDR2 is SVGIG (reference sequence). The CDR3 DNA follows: TGTGCCTGGAATCGAGCGGGCATCTACGAGCAGTACTTC. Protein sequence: CAWNRAGIYEQYF.

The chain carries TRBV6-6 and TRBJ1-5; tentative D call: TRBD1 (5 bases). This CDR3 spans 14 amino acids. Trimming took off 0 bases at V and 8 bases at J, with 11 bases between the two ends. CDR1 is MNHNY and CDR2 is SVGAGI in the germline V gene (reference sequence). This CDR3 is CASSYSTGEEPQHF. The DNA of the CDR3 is TGTGCCAGCAGTTACTCGACGGGGGAGGAGCCCCAGCATTTT.

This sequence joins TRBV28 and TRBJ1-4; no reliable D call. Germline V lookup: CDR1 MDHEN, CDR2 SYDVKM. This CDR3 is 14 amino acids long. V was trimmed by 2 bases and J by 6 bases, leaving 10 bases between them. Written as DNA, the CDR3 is TGTGCCAGCAGTTTAGTGGGCTTCGATGAAAAACTGTTTTTT. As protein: CASSLVGFDEKLFF.

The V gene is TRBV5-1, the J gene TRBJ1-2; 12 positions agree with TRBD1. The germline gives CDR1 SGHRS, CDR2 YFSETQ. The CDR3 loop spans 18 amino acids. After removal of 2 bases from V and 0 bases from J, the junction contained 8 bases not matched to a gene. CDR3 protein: CASSFSGQGALTNYGYTF. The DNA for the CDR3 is TGCGCCAGCAGCTTCTCGGGACAGGGGGCGCTAACTAACTATGGCTACACCTTC.

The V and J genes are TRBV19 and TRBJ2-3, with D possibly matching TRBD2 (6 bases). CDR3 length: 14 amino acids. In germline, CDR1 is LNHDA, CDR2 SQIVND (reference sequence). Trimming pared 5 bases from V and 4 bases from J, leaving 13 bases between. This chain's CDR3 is CASSRERVPDTQYF. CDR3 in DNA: TGTGCCAGTAGTCGGGAGAGGGTGCCAGATACGCAGTATTTT.

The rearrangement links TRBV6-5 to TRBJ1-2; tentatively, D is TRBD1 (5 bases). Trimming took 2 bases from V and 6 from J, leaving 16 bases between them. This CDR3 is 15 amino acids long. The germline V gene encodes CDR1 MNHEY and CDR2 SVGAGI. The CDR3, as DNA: TGTGCCAGCAGTTACAGAAATCAGGGAAGAGATGGCTACACCTTC. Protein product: CASSYRNQGRDGYTF.

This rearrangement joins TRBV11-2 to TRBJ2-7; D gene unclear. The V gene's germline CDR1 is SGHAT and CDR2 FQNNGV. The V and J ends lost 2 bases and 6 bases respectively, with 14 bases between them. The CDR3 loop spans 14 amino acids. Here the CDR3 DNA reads TGTGCCAGCAGCTTACTACAGAAAGAAGTCGAGCAGTACTTC. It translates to CASSLLQKEVEQYF.

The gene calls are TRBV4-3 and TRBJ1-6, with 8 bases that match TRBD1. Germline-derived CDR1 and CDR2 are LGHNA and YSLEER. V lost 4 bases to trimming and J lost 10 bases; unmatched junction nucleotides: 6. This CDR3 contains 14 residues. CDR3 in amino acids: CASSRGQVNSPLHF. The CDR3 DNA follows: TGCGCCAGCAGCCGGGGACAGGTAAACTCACCCCTCCACTTT.

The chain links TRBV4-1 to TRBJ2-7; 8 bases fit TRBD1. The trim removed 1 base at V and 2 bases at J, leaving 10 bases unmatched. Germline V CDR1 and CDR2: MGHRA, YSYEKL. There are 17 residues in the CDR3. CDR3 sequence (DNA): TGCGCCAGCAGCCAAGGAATTAGACAGGGGCCTACCTACGAGCAGTACTTC. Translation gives CASSQGIRQGPTYEQYF.

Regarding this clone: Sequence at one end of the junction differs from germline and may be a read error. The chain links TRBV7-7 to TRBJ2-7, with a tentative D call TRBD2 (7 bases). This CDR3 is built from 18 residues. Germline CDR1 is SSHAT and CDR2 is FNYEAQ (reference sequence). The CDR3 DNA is TGTGCTAGCAGCTTAGTTAGGAAGGCCGGGGGGCCCCCATACGAGCAGTACTTC. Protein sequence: CASSLVRKAGGPPYEQYF.

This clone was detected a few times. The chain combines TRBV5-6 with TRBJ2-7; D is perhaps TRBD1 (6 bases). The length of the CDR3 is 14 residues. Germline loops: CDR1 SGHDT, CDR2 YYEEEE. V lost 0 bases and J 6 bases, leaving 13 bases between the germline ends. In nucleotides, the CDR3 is TGTGCCAGCAGCTTGGTTAGGGGGAACGTCGAGCAGTACTTC. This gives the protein CASSLVRGNVEQYF.

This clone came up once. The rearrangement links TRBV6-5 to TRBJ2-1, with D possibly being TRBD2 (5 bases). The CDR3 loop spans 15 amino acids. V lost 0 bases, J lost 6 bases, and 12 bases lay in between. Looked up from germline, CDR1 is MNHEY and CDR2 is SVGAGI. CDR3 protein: CASSYSILAANEQFF. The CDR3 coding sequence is TGTGCCAGCAGTTACTCGATTCTAGCAGCCAATGAGCAGTTCTTC.

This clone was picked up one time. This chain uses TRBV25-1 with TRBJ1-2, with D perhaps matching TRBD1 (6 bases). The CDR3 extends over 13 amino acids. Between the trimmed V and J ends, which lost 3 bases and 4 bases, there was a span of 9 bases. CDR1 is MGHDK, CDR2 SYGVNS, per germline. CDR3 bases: TGTGCCAGCAGTGAGTCAGGGGCCTATGGCTACACCTTC. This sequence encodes CASSESGAYGYTF.

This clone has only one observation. The CDR3 here is CASSPPRGAPSTDTQYF. In DNA form, the CDR3 reads TGTGCCAGCAGCCCTCCCCGGGGGGCACCTAGCACAGATACGCAGTATTTT. The chain employs TRBV9 and TRBJ2-3; possibly TRBD2 for D (7 bases). CDR1 and CDR2 from the germline V gene are SGDLS and YYNGEE. This CDR3 has 17 residues. The V gene lost 4 bases and the J gene lost 0 bases, with 18 bases spanning the gap.

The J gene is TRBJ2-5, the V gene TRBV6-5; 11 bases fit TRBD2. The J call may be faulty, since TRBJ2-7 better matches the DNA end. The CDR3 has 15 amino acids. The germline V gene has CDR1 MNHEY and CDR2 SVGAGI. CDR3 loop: CASSYGTSGSYEQYF. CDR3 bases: TGTGCCAGCAGTTACGGGACTAGCGGCTCCTACGAGCAGTACTTC.

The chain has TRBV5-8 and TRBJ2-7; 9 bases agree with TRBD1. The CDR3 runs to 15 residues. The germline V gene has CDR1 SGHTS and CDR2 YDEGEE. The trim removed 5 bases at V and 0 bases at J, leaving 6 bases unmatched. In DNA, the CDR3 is TGTGCCAGCAGAAAGCGGACAGGGGACTCCTACGAGCAGTACTTC. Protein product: CASRKRTGDSYEQYF.

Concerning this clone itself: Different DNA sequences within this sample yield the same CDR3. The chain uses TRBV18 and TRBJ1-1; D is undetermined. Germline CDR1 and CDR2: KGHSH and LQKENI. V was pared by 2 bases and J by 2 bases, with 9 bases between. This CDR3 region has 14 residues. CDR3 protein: CASSPRNRNTEAFF. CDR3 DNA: TGTGCCAGCTCACCAAGGAACAGAAACACTGAAGCTTTCTTT.

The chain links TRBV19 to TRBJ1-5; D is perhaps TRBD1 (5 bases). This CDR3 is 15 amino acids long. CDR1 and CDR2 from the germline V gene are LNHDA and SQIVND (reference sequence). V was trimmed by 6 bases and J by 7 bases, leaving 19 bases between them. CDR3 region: CASRAGRGEDQPQHF. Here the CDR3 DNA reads TGTGCCAGTAGAGCAGGGCGGGGGGAGGACCAGCCCCAGCATTTT.

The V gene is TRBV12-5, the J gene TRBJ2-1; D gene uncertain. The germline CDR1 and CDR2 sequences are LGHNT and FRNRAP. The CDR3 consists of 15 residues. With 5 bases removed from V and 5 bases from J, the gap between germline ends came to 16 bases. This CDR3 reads CASGPPLLINNEQFF. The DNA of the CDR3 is TGTGCTAGTGGTCCCCCCTTACTAATTAACAATGAGCAGTTCTTC.

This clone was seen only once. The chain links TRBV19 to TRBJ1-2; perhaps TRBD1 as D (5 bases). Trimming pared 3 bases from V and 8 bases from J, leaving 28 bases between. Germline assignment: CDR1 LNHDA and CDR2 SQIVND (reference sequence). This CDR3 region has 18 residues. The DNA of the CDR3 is TGTGCCAGTAGTATGGGGCGGGAGGAGGCCCCTTACGTTGGGGGCTACACCTTC. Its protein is CASSMGREEAPYVGGYTF.

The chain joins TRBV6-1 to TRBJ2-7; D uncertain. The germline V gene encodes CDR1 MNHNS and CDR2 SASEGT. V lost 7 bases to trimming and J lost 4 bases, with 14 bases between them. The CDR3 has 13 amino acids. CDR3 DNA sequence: TGTGCCAGCAAGACAATAAGTCAGTACGAGCAGTACTTC. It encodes CASKTISQYEQYF.

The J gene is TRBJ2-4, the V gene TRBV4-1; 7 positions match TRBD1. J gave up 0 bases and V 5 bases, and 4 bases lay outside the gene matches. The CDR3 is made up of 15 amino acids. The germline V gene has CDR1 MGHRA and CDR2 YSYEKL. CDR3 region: CASSTGDLAKNIQYF. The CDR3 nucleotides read TGCGCCAGCAGCACAGGGGACCTAGCCAAAAACATTCAGTACTTC.

CDR3 region: CAISVDLAGGHLRLNEQFF. For the CDR3, the DNA is TGTGCCATCAGTGTTGACCTAGCGGGGGGGCACTTACGGTTGAATGAGCAGTTCTTC. The genes are TRBV10-3 and TRBJ2-1; 12 nucleotides agree with TRBD2. Germline lookup yields CDR1 ENHRY and CDR2 SYGVKD. CDR3 size: 19 residues. V was clipped by 4 bases and J by 7 bases; unmatched bases: 17.